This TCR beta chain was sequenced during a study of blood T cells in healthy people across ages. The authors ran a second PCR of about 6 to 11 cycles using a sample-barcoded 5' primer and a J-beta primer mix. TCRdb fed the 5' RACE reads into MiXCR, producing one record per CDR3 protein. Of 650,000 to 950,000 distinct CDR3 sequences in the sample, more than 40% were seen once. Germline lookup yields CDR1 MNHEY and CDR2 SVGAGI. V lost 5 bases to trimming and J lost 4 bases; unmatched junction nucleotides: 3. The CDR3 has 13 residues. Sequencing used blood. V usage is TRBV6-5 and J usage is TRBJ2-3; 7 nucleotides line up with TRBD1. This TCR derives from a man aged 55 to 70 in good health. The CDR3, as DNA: TGTGCCAGCAGTGACAGGGTCGCAGATACGCAGTATTTT. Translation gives CASSDRVADTQYF.